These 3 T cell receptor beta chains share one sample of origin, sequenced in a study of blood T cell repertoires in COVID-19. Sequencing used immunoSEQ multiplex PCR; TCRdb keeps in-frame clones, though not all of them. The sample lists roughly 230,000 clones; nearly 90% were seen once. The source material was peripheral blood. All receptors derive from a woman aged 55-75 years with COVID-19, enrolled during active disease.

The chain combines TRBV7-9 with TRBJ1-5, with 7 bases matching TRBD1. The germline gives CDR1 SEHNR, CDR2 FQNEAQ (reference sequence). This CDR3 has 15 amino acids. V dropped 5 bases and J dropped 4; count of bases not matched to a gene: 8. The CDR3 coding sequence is TGTGCCAGCAGCCCCCAGGGGGACCTAAATCAGCCCCAGCATTTT. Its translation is CASSPQGDLNQPQHF.

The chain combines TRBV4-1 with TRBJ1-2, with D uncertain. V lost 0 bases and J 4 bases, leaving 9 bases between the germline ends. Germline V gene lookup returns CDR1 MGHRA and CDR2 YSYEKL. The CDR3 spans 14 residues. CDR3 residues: CASSQDSAGYGYTF. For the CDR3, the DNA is TGCGCCAGCAGCCAAGATTCGGCGGGCTATGGCTACACCTTC.

CDR3 nucleotide sequence: TGTGCCAGCAGCTTGGGAGTAGCGGGGATCACAGATACGCAGTATTTT. Its protein is CASSLGVAGITDTQYF. V is TRBV7-3 and J is TRBJ2-3; 8 positions agree with TRBD2. CDR3 size: 16 residues. Trimming cost V 3 bases and J 2 bases; bases outside gene matches: 7. The germline gives CDR1 SGHTA, CDR2 FQGTGA.